The 27 T cell receptor beta chains below come from one sample, sequenced in a study of early T cells in non-severe SARS-CoV-2 infection. A single record per CDR3 protein comes from TCRdb applying MiXCR to the 5' RACE reads. Here the sample spans fewer than 120,000 distinct CDR3 sequences, roughly 12% being singletons. Here the sequenced sample was whole blood, taken at baseline. The receptors here all came from an adult who was a healthcare worker with PCR-confirmed SARS-CoV-2 infection or an uninfected control (not recorded which).

This rearrangement joins TRBV6-5 to TRBJ1-1; D is perhaps TRBD1 (6 bases). Germline lookup yields CDR1 MNHEY and CDR2 SVGAGI. The CDR3 is 15 amino acids. V was cut by 0 bases and J by 1 base, with 9 bases left in between. CDR3 residues: CASSYSTGRNTEAFF. Written as DNA, the CDR3 is TGTGCCAGCAGTTACTCTACAGGGAGGAACACTGAAGCTTTCTTT.

The rearrangement joins TRBV18 to TRBJ1-1, with D maybe TRBD1 (5 bases). Trimming left V 0 bases short and J 1 base short, with 12 bases between. Germline CDR1 is KGHSH and CDR2 is LQKENI. The CDR3 is 16 amino acids. In nucleotides, the CDR3 is TGTGCCAGCTCACCACCGTCGGGACGGACGAACACTGAAGCTTTCTTT. Translating gives CASSPPSGRTNTEAFF.

This clonotype was picked up one time. This CDR3 is CASSDQGAYSPLHF. Here the CDR3 DNA reads TGTGCCAGCAGTGACCAGGGGGCGTATTCACCCCTCCACTTT. V is TRBV25-1 and J is TRBJ1-6; 8 bases line up with TRBD1. Germline V gene lookup returns CDR1 MGHDK and CDR2 SYGVNS. The CDR3 spans 14 residues. Losses at the gene ends were 3 bases for V and 8 bases for J; bases not matched to a gene: 3.

The V and J genes are TRBV7-8 and TRBJ2-4, with D possibly being TRBD1 (5 bases). The CDR3 is 14 amino acids. V was shortened by 4 bases and J by 8 bases, with 15 bases between the two germline ends. Germline V gives CDR1 SGHVS, CDR2 FQNEAQ. The CDR3 loop is CASSSTAGLDIQYF. CDR3 nucleotide sequence: TGTGCCAGCAGCTCGACGGCAGGGTTGGACATTCAGTACTTC.

This clonotype occurred many times. This chain joins TRBV5-1 and TRBJ1-2; D is perhaps TRBD1 (5 bases). V was trimmed by 0 bases and J by 2 bases, leaving 5 bases between them. This CDR3 region has 13 residues. Germline V CDR1 and CDR2: SGHRS, YFSETQ. The CDR3 DNA sequence: TGCGCCAGCAGCTTGGCAGGGAACTATGGCTACACCTTC. Translating gives CASSLAGNYGYTF.

This clonotype was seen only a few times. The chain joins TRBV5-1 to TRBJ2-3; 7 bases agree with TRBD2. This CDR3 comprises 15 residues. V lost 7 bases to trimming and J lost 4 bases; unmatched junction nucleotides: 12. CDR1 and CDR2 (germline): SGHRS, YFSETQ. CDR3 bases: TGCGCCAGCCATTGGGGCGGGAGTATCGCAGATACGCAGTATTTT. Its protein product is CASHWGGSIADTQYF.

The CDR3: CASSQDEGINEKLFF. The CDR3 nucleotides are TGTGCCAGCAGCCAAGACGAGGGGATTAATGAAAAACTGTTTTTT. This chain joins TRBV4-2 and TRBJ1-4; D is perhaps TRBD1 (5 bases). The CDR3 totals 15 residues. V lost 0 bases, J lost 4 bases, and 9 bases lay in between. Germline V lookup: CDR1 LGHNA, CDR2 YNFKEQ.

The rearrangement links TRBV27 to TRBJ1-6, with a possible D match to TRBD1 (5 bases). The CDR3 consists of 15 residues. CDR1 and CDR2 (germline): MNHEY, SMNVEV (reference sequence). Trimming took 5 bases from V and 10 from J, leaving 18 bases between them. The CDR3, as DNA: TGTGCCAGCAGTCAACCCCAGGGCAAACGGTCACCCCTCCACTTT. Translated, it gives CASSQPQGKRSPLHF.

CDR3 loop: CAWTSTDTQYF. CDR3 sequence (DNA): TGTGCCTGGACTAGCACAGATACGCAGTATTTT. The chain is built from TRBV30 and TRBJ2-3; D unclear. V lost 4 bases, J lost 0 bases, and 2 bases lay in between. The germline gives CDR1 GTSNPN, CDR2 SVGIG (reference sequence). The CDR3 covers 11 residues.

This clonotype has just a few counts. The V and J genes are TRBV20-1 and TRBJ2-3; 9 bases align to TRBD2. Germline V gene lookup returns CDR1 DFQATT and CDR2 SNEGSKA (reference sequence). The CDR3 has 16 residues. The trim removed 3 bases at V and 0 bases at J, leaving 7 bases unmatched. The CDR3 nucleotides are TGCAGTGCTAGCCCGTTAGCGGGAGCCAGCACAGATACGCAGTATTTT. This encodes CSASPLAGASTDTQYF.

The CDR3 loop is CASSPGAGTETQYF. The CDR3 bases are TGTGCCAGCAGCCCTGGCGCAGGGACCGAGACCCAGTACTTC. The J gene is TRBJ2-5, the V gene TRBV7-9; perhaps D is TRBD1 or TRBD2 (5 bases each). In germline, CDR1 is SEHNR, CDR2 FQNEAQ (reference sequence). Trimming removed 5 bases at V and 5 bases at J, with 15 bases between. The CDR3 sequence is 14 residues long.

The chain carries TRBV2 and TRBJ1-2, with D hard to call. CDR1 is SNHLY and CDR2 is FYNNEI in the germline V gene. The length of the CDR3 is 12 residues. V lost 7 bases, J lost 6 bases, and 12 bases lay in between. CDR3 nucleotides: TGTGCCAGCAAGGATGATAGGGATGGCTACACCTTC. Translation: CASKDDRDGYTF.

This clonotype was observed a few times. This chain joins TRBV20-1 and TRBJ1-2; D unclear. Germline CDR1 is DFQATT and CDR2 is SNEGSKA (reference sequence). Trimming left V 2 bases short and J 8 bases short, with 9 bases between. The CDR3 has 11 amino acids. The CDR3 is CSARIRSGYTF. Here the CDR3 DNA reads TGCAGTGCTAGAATCAGGAGCGGCTACACCTTC.

This rearrangement joins TRBV3-1 to TRBJ2-5; the D gene is possibly TRBD2 (5 bases). Trimming shortened V by 1 base and J by 1 base, and 13 bases separated the two germline ends. This CDR3 has 16 residues. Germline CDR1 LGHDT, CDR2 YNNKEL (reference sequence). The CDR3 protein is CASSQVTGSGQETQYF. The CDR3 region has the DNA TGTGCCAGCAGCCAAGTAACGGGGAGCGGCCAAGAGACCCAGTACTTC.

This clonotype appeared a few times. The chain recombines TRBV4-1 with TRBJ1-2, with unresolved D. CDR3 length equals 16 residues. The germline V gene has CDR1 MGHRA and CDR2 YSYEKL. The V gene lost 0 bases and the J gene lost 1 base, with 12 bases spanning the gap. DNA of the CDR3: TGCGCCAGCAGCCAAGAAAGGAAAGGGTATAACTATGGCTACACCTTC. Encoded protein: CASSQERKGYNYGYTF.

This chain connects TRBV12-3 or TRBV12-4 to TRBJ2-1, with 9 positions matching TRBD2. The CDR3 runs 19 residues. After removal of 0 bases from V and 2 bases from J, the junction contained 11 bases not matched to a gene. CDR3 sequence (DNA): TGTGCCAGCAGTTTAGCGGGACTAGCAGGAGGGGTCCCCTACAATGAGCAGTTCTTC. This translates into CASSLAGLAGGVPYNEQFF.

The V call is TRBV11-1, the J call TRBJ2-6; D not resolved. The V and J ends lost 7 bases and 1 base respectively, with 8 bases between them. The CDR3 has 14 residues. CDR1 is SGHAT, CDR2 FQDESV, per germline (reference sequence). This CDR3 reads CASTPGSGANVLTF. The DNA of the CDR3 is TGTGCCAGCACCCCCGGGTCTGGGGCCAACGTCCTGACTTTC.

The rearrangement links TRBV20-1 to TRBJ2-7; 10 bases fit TRBD1. Germline CDR1 is DFQATT and CDR2 is SNEGSKA (reference sequence). Trimming at V came to 6 bases and at J to 3 bases, leaving 5 bases not matched to a gene. There are 13 residues in the CDR3. As DNA, the CDR3 is TGCAGTGCCTTGGACAGGGGGTACTACGAGCAGTACTTC. It translates to CSALDRGYYEQYF.

The sample holds many counts of this clonotype. V gene TRBV29-1 combines with J gene TRBJ2-7, with D perhaps TRBD1 (6 bases). Trimming stripped 7 bases from V and 5 bases from J, with 18 bases between. The CDR3 length is 13 residues. Germline-derived CDR1 and CDR2 are SQVTM and ANQGSEA. CDR3 protein: CSAIENRVHEQYF. The CDR3 DNA sequence: TGCAGCGCCATAGAAAACAGGGTCCACGAGCAGTACTTC.

The V gene is TRBV28, the J gene TRBJ2-5; the match to TRBD2 covers 7 bases. Germline values: CDR1 MDHEN, CDR2 SYDVKM. The CDR3 is 14 amino acids. With 7 bases clipped from V and 0 bases from J, the junction kept 5 bases outside the gene matches. The CDR3 sequence is CASTGGRYQETQYF. CDR3 nucleotide sequence: TGTGCCAGCACGGGGGGACGGTACCAAGAGACCCAGTACTTC.

This clonotype appeared a single time. The V call is TRBV6-6, the J call TRBJ1-1; possible D gene TRBD1, 5 bases. The CDR3 length is 15 residues. Trimming shortened V by 2 bases and J by 0 bases, and 10 bases separated the two germline ends. Per germline, CDR1 MNHNY and CDR2 SVGAGI (reference sequence). The DNA for the CDR3 is TGTGCCAGCAGTTACACGGGGCGGATGAACACTGAAGCTTTCTTT. It codes for CASSYTGRMNTEAFF.

V usage is TRBV5-1 and J usage is TRBJ1-1; possible D gene TRBD1, 5 bases. The CDR3 loop spans 16 amino acids. V lost 1 base and J lost 3, with 16 bases in between. In germline, CDR1 is SGHRS, CDR2 YFSETQ. Here the CDR3 DNA reads TGCGCCAGCAGCTTGTTAACCGGGGCCAGGGACACTGAAGCTTTCTTT. Protein sequence: CASSLLTGARDTEAFF.

This clonotype was found a few times. This rearrangement joins TRBV4-1 to TRBJ2-1, with 9 positions matching TRBD1. V shed 5 bases, J shed 6 bases, and the junction held 8 bases outside the gene matches. CDR1 is MGHRA, CDR2 YSYEKL, per germline. The CDR3 spans 15 residues. CDR3 bases: TGCGCCAGCAGCTACCGGGACAGGGCCGCCAATGAGCAGTTCTTC. Translating gives CASSYRDRAANEQFF.

There are many counts of this clonotype. The V gene is TRBV6-5, the J gene TRBJ1-1; D remains unclear. The germline V gene encodes CDR1 MNHEY and CDR2 SVGAGI. The CDR3 is 12 residues long. Trimming shortened V by 2 bases and J by 4 bases, and 5 bases separated the two germline ends. The CDR3 region has the DNA TGTGCCAGCAGTTACAGTTCCACTGAAGCTTTCTTT. Its protein is CASSYSSTEAFF.

This clonotype turned up a few times. The chain is built from TRBV15 and TRBJ2-1, with D uncertain. V lost 0 bases and J 4 bases, leaving 10 bases between the germline ends. From germline, CDR1 is LNHNV and CDR2 YYDKDF (reference sequence). The length of the CDR3 is 15 residues. CDR3: CATSRDRRSYNEQFF. DNA for the CDR3: TGTGCCACCAGCAGAGACCGGCGGAGTTACAATGAGCAGTTCTTC.

The V and J genes are TRBV19 and TRBJ2-2, with 9 bases that match TRBD1. The ends lost 8 bases at V and 1 base at J; junction bases unmatched: 2. Germline CDR1 reads LNHDA; CDR2 reads SQIVND (reference sequence). CDR3 size: 14 residues. The DNA for the CDR3 is TGTGCCAGTGCGGGACAGGGGAACACCGGGGAGCTGTTTTTT. Encoded protein: CASAGQGNTGELFF. The complete variable domain, with remaining parts taken from reference TRBV19 and TRBJ2-2, reads DGGITQSPKYLFRKEGQNVTLSCEQNLNHDAMYWYRQDPGQGLRLIYYSQIVNDFQKGDIAEGYSVSREKKESFPLTVTSAQKNPTAFYLCASAGQGNTGELFFGEGSRLTVL.

This clonotype occurred a few times. V is TRBV30 and J is TRBJ2-1; TRBD1 is a possible D gene (5 bases). This CDR3 is 12 amino acids long. Germline CDR1 and CDR2: GTSNPN and SVGIG (reference sequence). V shed 5 bases and J shed 5 bases, with 10 bases lying between them. Here the CDR3 reads CAWGAGNNEQFF. CDR3 nucleotides: TGTGCCTGGGGGGCAGGCAACAATGAGCAGTTCTTC.